The source of this T cell receptor beta chain is a study of CXCR3-negative and CXCR3-positive naive CD8 T cells (dated by TCRdb to the late 2010s). Describing the broader study: In total, about 150 million TRB reads were obtained, corresponding to roughly 1.5 +/- 0.3 million reads per library. Diversity and physicochemical repertoire analyses were performed on about eleven donors pooled from two independent experiments. Naive subsets from five or six donors and memory cells from 3 donors were included in the TRBV-TRBJ cluster analysis.

Worth noting for this clonotype: No antigen is known for it.

TCRdb lists the instrument as NextSeq 550. The Human TCR Profiling Kit (MiLaboratory) was used to make UMI-labeled 5' RACE TRB cDNA libraries. The full amount of extracted RNA was used for cDNA synthesis, and the full amount of resulting cDNA was used for PCR amplification. The libraries were made side by side, with each library going through the same number of PCR cycles. Processing in the source paper ran as follows. MIGEC and MiXCR extracted about 53,000 +/- 10,000 unique UMI-labeled TRB cDNA molecules per library, requiring at least two reads per UMI. An average of about 40,000 +/- 10,000 functional in-frame TRB CDR3 nucleotide clonotypes without stop codons was found per library. After downsampling to 5000 UMI-labeled TRB molecules per sample, diversity metrics, including normalized Shannon-Wiener and Chao1, were computed in VDJtools. Clonotype-size-weighted physicochemical properties of the central five CDR3 residues (interaction energy, strength, volume and Kidera factor 4) were computed in VDJtools. Following reprocessing of the reads by TCRdb, the data hold one row per CDR3 protein sequence and no DNA is available. TCRdb's processing, not the authors', yielded these V and J calls. This sample's listing comprises tens of thousands of distinct CDR3 sequences. The ten largest account for approximately 0.5% of the sample.

General findings and caveats noted by the study authors: Because CXCR3 expression was partially decreased after cryopreservation, freshly isolated PBMCs were used for most assays. Comparably high repertoire diversity was found in both naive subsets, whereas much lower repertoire diversity was found in memory CD8+ T cells. Because surface CD5, which has been linked to self-reactivity in mice, was comparable between naive subsets, TCR interaction strength was also inferred from TRB CDR3 physicochemical properties. Compared with CXCR3-negative naive cells, CXCR3-positive naive cells had TRB CDR3s with higher hydrophobicity (lower Kidera factor 4), lower energy, and higher strength and volume indices. TRBV-TRBJ usage was similar between naive CXCR3-negative and CXCR3-positive cells from the same donor, while memory cells showed distinct patterns.

The germline V gene gives CDR1 as SGHVS and CDR2 as FNYEAQ. Its CDR3 holds 17 amino acids, cysteine through phenylalanine. No nucleotide data were recorded. For every CD8+ T cell subset, approximately 300,000 cells were flow-sorted straight into RLT lysis buffer, and each subset was sorted in triplicate. To exclude memory contaminants, naive CD8+ T cells were stringently defined as CD45RO-CCR7+CD27+CD95-. Using standard density gradient centrifugation, peripheral blood mononuclear cells were isolated from buffy coats. A FACSAria III was used to flow-sort naive CD8+ T cells into CXCR3-negative and CXCR3-positive populations. Total RNA was extracted from sorted cells using an RNeasy Mini Kit.

The sample comprised naive CXCR3+ CD8+ T cells from blood. The meaning of the sample's cell subset or site label: CD45RO-CCR7+CD27+CD95- naive CD8+ T cells expressing CXCR3 (TNR3+). Recombination joined TRBV7-6 with TRBJ1-1; TCRdb gives TRBD1 as the D gene, but with no DNA this cannot be confirmed. The TCR sequence derives from a human donor in good health. Some clones in this sample may be carry-over from other donors' samples. The CDR3 reads as follows: CASSLAPGTGTRFEAFF.